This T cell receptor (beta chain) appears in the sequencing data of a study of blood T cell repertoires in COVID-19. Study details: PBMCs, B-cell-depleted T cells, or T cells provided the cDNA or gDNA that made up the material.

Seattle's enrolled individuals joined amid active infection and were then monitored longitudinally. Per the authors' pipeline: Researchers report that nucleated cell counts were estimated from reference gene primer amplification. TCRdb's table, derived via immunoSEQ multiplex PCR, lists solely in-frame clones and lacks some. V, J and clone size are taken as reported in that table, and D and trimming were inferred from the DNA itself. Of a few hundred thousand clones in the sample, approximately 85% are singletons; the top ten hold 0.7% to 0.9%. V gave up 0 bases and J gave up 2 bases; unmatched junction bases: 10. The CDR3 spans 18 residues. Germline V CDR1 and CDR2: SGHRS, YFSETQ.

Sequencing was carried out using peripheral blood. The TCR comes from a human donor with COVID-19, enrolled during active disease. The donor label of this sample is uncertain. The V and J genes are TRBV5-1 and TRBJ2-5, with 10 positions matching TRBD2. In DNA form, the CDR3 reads TGCGCCAGCAGCTTGGTAGCTAGCGGGAGATTGGGGCAAGAGACCCAGTACTTC. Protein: CASSLVASGRLGQETQYF.